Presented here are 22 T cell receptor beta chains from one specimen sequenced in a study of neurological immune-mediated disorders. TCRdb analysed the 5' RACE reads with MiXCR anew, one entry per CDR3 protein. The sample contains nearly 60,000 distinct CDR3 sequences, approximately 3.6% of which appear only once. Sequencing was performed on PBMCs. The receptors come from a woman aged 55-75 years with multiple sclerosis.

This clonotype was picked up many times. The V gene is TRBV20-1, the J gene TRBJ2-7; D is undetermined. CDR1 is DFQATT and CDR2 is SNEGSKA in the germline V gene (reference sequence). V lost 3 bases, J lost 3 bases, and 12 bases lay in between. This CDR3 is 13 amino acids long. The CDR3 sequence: CSASWLKLYEQYF. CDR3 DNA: TGCAGTGCTAGTTGGTTAAAACTCTACGAGCAGTACTTC.

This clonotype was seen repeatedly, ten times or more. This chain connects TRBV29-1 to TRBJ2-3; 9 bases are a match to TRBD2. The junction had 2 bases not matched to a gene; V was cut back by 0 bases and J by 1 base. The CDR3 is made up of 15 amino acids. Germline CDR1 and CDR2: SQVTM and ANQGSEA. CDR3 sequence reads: CSVEDVAGGTDTQYF. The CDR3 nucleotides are TGCAGCGTTGAAGACGTAGCGGGGGGCACAGATACGCAGTATTTT.

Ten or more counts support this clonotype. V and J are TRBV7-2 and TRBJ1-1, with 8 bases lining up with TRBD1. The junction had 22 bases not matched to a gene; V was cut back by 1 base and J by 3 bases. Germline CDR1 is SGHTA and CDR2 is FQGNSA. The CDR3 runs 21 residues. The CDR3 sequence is CASSLVPWYGTGSSGDTEAFF. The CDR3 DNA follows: TGTGCCAGCAGCTTAGTTCCCTGGTACGGGACAGGCTCTTCGGGGGACACTGAAGCTTTCTTT.

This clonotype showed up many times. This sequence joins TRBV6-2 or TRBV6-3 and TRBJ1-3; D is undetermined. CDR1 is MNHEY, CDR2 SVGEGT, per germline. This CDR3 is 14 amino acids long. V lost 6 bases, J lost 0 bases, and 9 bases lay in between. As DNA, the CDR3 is TGTGCCAGCAGGCACACCTCCTCTGGAAACACCATATATTTT. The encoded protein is CASRHTSSGNTIYF.

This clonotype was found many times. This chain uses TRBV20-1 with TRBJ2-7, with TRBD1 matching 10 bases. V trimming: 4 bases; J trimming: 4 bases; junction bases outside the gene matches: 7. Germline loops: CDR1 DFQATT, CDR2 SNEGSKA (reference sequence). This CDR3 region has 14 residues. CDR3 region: CSANGGQGIYEQYF. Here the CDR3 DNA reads TGCAGTGCTAATGGGGGACAGGGGATATACGAGCAGTACTTC.

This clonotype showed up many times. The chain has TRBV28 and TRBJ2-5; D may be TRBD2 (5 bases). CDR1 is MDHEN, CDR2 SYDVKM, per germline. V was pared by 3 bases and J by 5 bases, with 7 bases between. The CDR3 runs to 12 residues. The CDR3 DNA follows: TGTGCCAGCAGTTTCGGCGGGGAGACCCAGTACTTC. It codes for CASSFGGETQYF.

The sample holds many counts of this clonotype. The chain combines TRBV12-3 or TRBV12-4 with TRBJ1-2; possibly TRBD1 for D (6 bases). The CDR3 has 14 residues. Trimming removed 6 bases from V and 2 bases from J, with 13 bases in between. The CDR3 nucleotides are TGTGCCAGCAGCCCTACAGGGACGAACTATGGCTACACCTTC. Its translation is CASSPTGTNYGYTF.

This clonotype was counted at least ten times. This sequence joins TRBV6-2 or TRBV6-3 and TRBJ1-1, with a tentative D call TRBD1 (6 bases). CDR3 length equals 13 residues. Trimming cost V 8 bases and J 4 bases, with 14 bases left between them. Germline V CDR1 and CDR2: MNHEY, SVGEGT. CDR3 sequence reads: CASLAGTPTEAFF. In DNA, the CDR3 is TGTGCCAGCCTTGCCGGGACACCCACTGAAGCTTTCTTT.

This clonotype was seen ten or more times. The CDR3 is CSARDPAWGEQYF. The CDR3 DNA sequence: TGCAGTGCTAGAGACCCCGCCTGGGGCGAGCAGTACTTC. The chain has TRBV20-1 and TRBJ2-7; D is unclear. This CDR3 has 13 amino acids. V was trimmed by 0 bases and J by 6 bases, leaving 12 bases between them. CDR1 and CDR2 (germline): DFQATT, SNEGSKA (reference sequence).

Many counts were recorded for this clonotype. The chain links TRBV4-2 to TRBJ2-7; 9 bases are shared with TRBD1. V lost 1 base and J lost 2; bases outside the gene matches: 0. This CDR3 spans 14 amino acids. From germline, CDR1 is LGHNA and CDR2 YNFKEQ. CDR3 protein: CASSQGQGAYEQYF. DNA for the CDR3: TGTGCCAGCAGCCAAGGACAGGGGGCCTACGAGCAGTACTTC.

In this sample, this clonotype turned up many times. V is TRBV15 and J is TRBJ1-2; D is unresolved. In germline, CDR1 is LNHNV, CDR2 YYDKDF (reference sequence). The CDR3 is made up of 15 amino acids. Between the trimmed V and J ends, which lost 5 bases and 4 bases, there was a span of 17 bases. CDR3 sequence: CATSSFRGPLYGYTF. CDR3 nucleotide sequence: TGTGCCACCAGCTCCTTCCGAGGGCCCCTCTATGGCTACACCTTC.

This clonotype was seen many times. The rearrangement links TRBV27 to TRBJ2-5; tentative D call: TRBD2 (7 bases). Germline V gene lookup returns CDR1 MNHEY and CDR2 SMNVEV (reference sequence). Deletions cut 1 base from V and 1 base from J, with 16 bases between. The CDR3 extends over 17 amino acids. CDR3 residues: CASSLLGGPGFQETQYF. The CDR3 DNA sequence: TGTGCCAGCAGTTTATTGGGGGGGCCCGGCTTCCAAGAGACCCAGTACTTC.

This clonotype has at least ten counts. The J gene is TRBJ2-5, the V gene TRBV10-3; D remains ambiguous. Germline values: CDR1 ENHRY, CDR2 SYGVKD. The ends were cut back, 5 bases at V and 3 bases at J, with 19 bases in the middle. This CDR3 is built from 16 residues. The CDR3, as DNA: TGTGCCATCAGTCCCTTTAATATTCCCACCGAAGAGACCCAGTACTTC. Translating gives CAISPFNIPTEETQYF.

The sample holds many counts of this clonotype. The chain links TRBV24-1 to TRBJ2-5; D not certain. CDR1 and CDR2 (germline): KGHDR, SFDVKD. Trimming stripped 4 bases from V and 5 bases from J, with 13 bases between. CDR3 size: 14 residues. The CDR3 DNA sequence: TGTGCCACCAGTGAGGCTAACCATCGGGAGACCCAGTACTTC. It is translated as CATSEANHRETQYF.

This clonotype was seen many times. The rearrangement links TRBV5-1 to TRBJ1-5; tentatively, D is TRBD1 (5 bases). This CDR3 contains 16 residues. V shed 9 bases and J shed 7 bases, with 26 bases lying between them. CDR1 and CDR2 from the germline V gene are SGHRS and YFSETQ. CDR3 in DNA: TGCGCCACCCAGCGTCACCTCCAGGGTTCTTGGCAGCCCCAGCATTTT. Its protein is CATQRHLQGSWQPQHF.

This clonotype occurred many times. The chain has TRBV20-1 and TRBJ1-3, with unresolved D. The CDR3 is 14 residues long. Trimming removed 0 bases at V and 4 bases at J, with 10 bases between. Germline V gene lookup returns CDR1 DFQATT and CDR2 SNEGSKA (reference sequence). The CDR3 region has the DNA TGCAGTGCTAGAGAGCCACCGATAGGAAACACCATATATTTT. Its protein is CSAREPPIGNTIYF.

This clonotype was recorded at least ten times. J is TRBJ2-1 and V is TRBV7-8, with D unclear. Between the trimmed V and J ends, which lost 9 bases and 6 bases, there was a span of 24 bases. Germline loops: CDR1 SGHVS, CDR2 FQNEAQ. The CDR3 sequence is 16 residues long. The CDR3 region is CASRFRYGPRFNEQFF. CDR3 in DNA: TGTGCCAGTCGCTTTCGGTACGGGCCGAGATTCAATGAGCAGTTCTTC.

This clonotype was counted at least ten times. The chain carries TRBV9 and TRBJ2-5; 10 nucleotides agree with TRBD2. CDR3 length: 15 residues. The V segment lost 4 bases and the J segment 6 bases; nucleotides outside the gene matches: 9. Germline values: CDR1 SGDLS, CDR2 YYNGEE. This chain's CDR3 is CASSPSGGASKTQYF. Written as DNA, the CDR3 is TGTGCCAGCAGCCCAAGCGGGGGGGCCTCGAAGACCCAGTACTTC.

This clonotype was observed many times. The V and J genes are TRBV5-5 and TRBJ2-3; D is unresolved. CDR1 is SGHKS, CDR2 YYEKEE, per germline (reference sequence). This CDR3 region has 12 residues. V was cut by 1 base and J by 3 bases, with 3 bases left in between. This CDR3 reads CASSLPTDTQYF. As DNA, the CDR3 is TGTGCCAGCAGCTTGCCGACAGATACGCAGTATTTT. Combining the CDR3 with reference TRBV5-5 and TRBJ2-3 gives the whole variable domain DAGVTQSPTHLIKTRGQQVTLRCSPISGHKSVSWYQQVLGQGPQFIFQYYEKEERGRGNFPDRFSARQFPNYSSELNVNALLLGDSALYLCASSLPTDTQYFGPGTRLTVL.

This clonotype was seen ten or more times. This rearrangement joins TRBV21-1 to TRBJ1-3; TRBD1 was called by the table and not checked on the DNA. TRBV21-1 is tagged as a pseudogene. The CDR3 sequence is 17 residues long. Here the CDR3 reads CASSKGVKGPAGNTIYF. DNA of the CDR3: TGTGCCAGCAGCAAAGGGGTAAAGGGGCCGGCTGGAAACACCATATATTTT.

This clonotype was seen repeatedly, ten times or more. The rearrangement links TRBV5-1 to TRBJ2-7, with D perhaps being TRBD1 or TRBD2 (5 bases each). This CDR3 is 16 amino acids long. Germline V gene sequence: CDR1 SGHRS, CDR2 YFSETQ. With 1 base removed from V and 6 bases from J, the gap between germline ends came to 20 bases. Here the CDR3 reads CASSLRSRGVPLEQYF. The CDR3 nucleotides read TGCGCCAGCAGCTTGAGGTCAAGAGGGGTCCCTCTCGAGCAGTACTTC.

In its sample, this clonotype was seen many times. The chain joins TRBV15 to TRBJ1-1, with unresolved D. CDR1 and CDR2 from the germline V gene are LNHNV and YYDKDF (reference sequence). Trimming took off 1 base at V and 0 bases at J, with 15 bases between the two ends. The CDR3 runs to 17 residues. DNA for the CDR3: TGTGCCACCAGCAGAGCGGGCACGGCCAGACTGAACACTGAAGCTTTCTTT. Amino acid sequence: CATSRAGTARLNTEAFF. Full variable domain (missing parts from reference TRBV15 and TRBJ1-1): DAMVIQNPRYQVTQFGKPVTLSCSQTLNHNVMYWYQQKSSQAPKLLFHYYDKDFNNEADTPDNFQSRRPNTSFCFLDIRSPGLGDTAMYLCATSRAGTARLNTEAFFGQGTRLTVV.